The clone carrying this T cell receptor (beta chain) was counted a single time. What it binds is unknown. TCR sequencing used cDNA made by reverse transcription of extracted RNA. The table came from immunoSEQ multiplex PCR; TCRdb's copy has only in-frame clones and leaves some out. This repertoire shows 150,000 to 200,000 clones, around three fifths found once; its top ten account for approximately 1.2%. This sample is drawn from a study of CD8+ T cells in alopecia areata. Study-wide points: Lesional scalp displayed greater clonality than normal scalp, most notably in alopecia totalis/universalis. The presence of one nonresponder keeps the tie between baseline CD8+ expansion and response uncertain.

Noted treatment: oral pan-JAK inhibitor, 5-10 mg twice daily. CDR3 size: 11 residues. Germline V gene sequence: CDR1 MNHEY, CDR2 SVGAGI. The germline V and J ends were trimmed by 5 bases and 1 base, with 2 bases remaining between them. The sample in question was CD4+ T cells sorted from blood, obtained between weeks 49 and 50, from a patient treated with tofacitinib. The TCR sequence derives from a human donor with alopecia areata. V and J are TRBV6-5 and TRBJ1-1, with unresolved D. In DNA, the CDR3 is TGTGCCAGCAGTAAGAACACTGAAGCTTTCTTT. This codes for CASSKNTEAFF.